The next 28 T cell receptor beta chains were all read from a single sample in a study of OX40 agonist ivuxolimab in advanced cancers. The assay was immunoSEQ multiplex PCR, and TCRdb's table has in-frame clones only and misses some. The sample carries roughly 130,000 clones, just under 95% recorded once. Source: CD4+ or CD8+ T cells sorted from blood, taken in a trial of the OX40 agonist ivuxolimab. The receptors here all came from an adult with an advanced solid tumor such as melanoma, head and neck, liver or kidney cancer.

The chain recombines TRBV6-5 with TRBJ2-7; D is uncertain. Trimming took off 6 bases at V and 3 bases at J, with 6 bases between the two ends. CDR1 and CDR2 from the germline V gene are MNHEY and SVGAGI. This CDR3 is 11 amino acids long. Here the CDR3 DNA reads TGTGCCAGCAGAGGCGACTACGAGCAGTACTTC. It translates to CASRGDYEQYF.

J is TRBJ1-1 and V is TRBV7-9, with a tentative D call TRBD1 (5 bases). The CDR3 consists of 13 residues. Germline V gives CDR1 SEHNR, CDR2 FQNEAQ (reference sequence). V lost 8 bases and J lost 5, with 15 bases in between. The CDR3 coding sequence is TGTGCCAGCGAACGAGGGGCGGGGACTGAAGCTTTCTTT. Amino acid sequence: CASERGAGTEAFF.

This chain joins TRBV7-6 and TRBJ1-4; possibly TRBD1 for D (5 bases). V lost 1 base to trimming and J lost 1 base, with 13 bases between them. CDR3 length: 17 amino acids. Germline values: CDR1 SGHVS, CDR2 FNYEAQ. The CDR3 region has the DNA TGTGCCAGCAGCTTAGTAGGTGCCGGGGGAACTAATGAAAAACTGTTTTTT. Protein sequence: CASSLVGAGGTNEKLFF. Using reference TRBV7-6 and TRBJ1-4 for the parts outside the CDR3, the full variable domain is GAGVSQSPRYKVTKRGQDVALRCDPISGHVSLYWYRQALGQGPEFLTYFNYEAQQDKSGLPNDRFSAERPEGSISTLTIQRTEQRDSAMYRCASSLVGAGGTNEKLFFGSGTQLSVL.

The rearrangement joins TRBV28 to TRBJ1-2, with 9 bases matching TRBD1. Germline CDR1 reads MDHEN; CDR2 reads SYDVKM. The junction had 9 bases not matched to a gene; V was cut back by 6 bases and J by 7 bases. The CDR3 has 14 residues. The CDR3 here is CASSLRDRAGGYTF. CDR3 DNA sequence: TGTGCCAGCAGCCTCCGGGACAGGGCGGGTGGCTACACCTTC.

V is TRBV6-6 and J is TRBJ2-1, with 8 bases that match TRBD2. With 5 bases clipped from V and 6 bases from J, the junction kept 9 bases outside the gene matches. Germline CDR1 and CDR2: MNHNY and SVGAGI (reference sequence). The CDR3 spans 15 residues. The CDR3 coding sequence is TGTGCCAGCAGTCCCCCGGGCGGGAGGCCCAATGAGCAGTTCTTC. Protein: CASSPPGGRPNEQFF.

The chain joins TRBV18 to TRBJ1-2; D is perhaps TRBD1 (6 bases). V lost 2 bases to trimming and J lost 0 bases, with 10 bases between them. The CDR3 is 15 residues long. The V gene's germline CDR1 is KGHSH and CDR2 LQKENI. The CDR3 is CASSPVGQTNYGYTF. The DNA of the CDR3 is TGTGCCAGCTCACCAGTCGGACAGACTAACTATGGCTACACCTTC.

This chain links TRBV29-1 with TRBJ1-1; D gene uncertain. Trimming shortened V by 7 bases and J by 0 bases, and 12 bases separated the two germline ends. In germline, CDR1 is SQVTM, CDR2 ANQGSEA. This CDR3 is built from 13 residues. CDR3 in amino acids: CSALEGLNTEAFF. CDR3 DNA: TGCAGCGCCCTTGAAGGCCTGAACACTGAAGCTTTCTTT.

The CDR3 sequence: CASSLTGATGELFF. The CDR3 DNA reads TGCGCCAGCAGCTTAACAGGGGCCACCGGGGAGCTGTTTTTT. The chain joins TRBV5-1 to TRBJ2-2, with 7 bases that match TRBD1. Trimming took 2 bases from V and 4 from J; bases not matched to a gene: 2. There are 14 residues in the CDR3. Germline lookup yields CDR1 SGHRS and CDR2 YFSETQ.

J is TRBJ2-3 and V is TRBV29-1; the match to TRBD1 covers 8 bases. Trimming took 6 bases from V and 2 from J; bases not matched to a gene: 10. Looked up from germline, CDR1 is SQVTM and CDR2 is ANQGSEA. The CDR3 has 15 residues. The CDR3: CSVSGRGLNTDTQYF. The CDR3 nucleotides are TGCAGCGTCTCAGGCAGGGGGCTTAACACAGATACGCAGTATTTT.

The J gene is TRBJ1-2, the V gene TRBV7-2, with D unresolved. CDR3 length: 13 amino acids. Trimming cost V 0 bases and J 2 bases, with 4 bases left between them. The V gene's germline CDR1 is SGHTA and CDR2 FQGNSA. This chain's CDR3 is CASSLATNYGYTF. Written as DNA, the CDR3 is TGTGCCAGCAGCTTAGCTACCAACTATGGCTACACCTTC.

The V and J genes are TRBV2 and TRBJ2-3, with D possibly being TRBD1 (5 bases). V was clipped by 4 bases and J by 6 bases, with 14 bases between them. CDR1 is SNHLY and CDR2 is FYNNEI in the germline V gene. The CDR3 runs to 14 residues. CDR3 residues: CASSVARDWDTQYF. The CDR3 DNA follows: TGTGCCAGCAGTGTCGCCAGGGATTGGGATACGCAGTATTTT.

The chain recombines TRBV19 with TRBJ1-2; D unresolved. The CDR3 sequence is 13 residues long. With 0 bases removed from V and 10 bases from J, the gap between germline ends came to 12 bases. Looked up from germline, CDR1 is LNHDA and CDR2 is SQIVND (reference sequence). CDR3 region: CASSIDLSPDYTF. The CDR3 DNA is TGTGCCAGTAGTATAGATCTCAGCCCCGACTACACCTTC.

This chain connects TRBV7-3 to TRBJ1-4; 8 nucleotides line up with TRBD1. With 5 bases clipped from V and 10 bases from J, the junction kept 18 bases outside the gene matches. Per germline, CDR1 SGHTA and CDR2 FQGTGA. The CDR3 runs 17 residues. As DNA, the CDR3 is TGTGCCAGCAGCCTAAAGGGGGGACAGGTGAGGAAGGGAAAACTGTTTTTT. This translates into CASSLKGGQVRKGKLFF.

V and J are TRBV5-6 and TRBJ2-7; D is possibly TRBD1 (5 bases). Germline CDR1 SGHDT, CDR2 YYEEEE. This CDR3 contains 13 residues. With 6 bases removed from V and 5 bases from J, the gap between germline ends came to 15 bases. CDR3 DNA sequence: TGTGCCAGCAACTGGGGCAGGGCGGACGAGCAGTACTTC. It is translated as CASNWGRADEQYF.

This chain uses TRBV5-4 with TRBJ2-1; D is possibly TRBD1 (5 bases). CDR1 and CDR2 from the germline V gene are SGHNT and YYREEE (reference sequence). V lost 2 bases and J lost 0, with 9 bases in between. This CDR3 is built from 15 residues. The CDR3: CASSFDRSSYNEQFF. The CDR3 DNA follows: TGTGCCAGCAGCTTCGACAGAAGCTCCTACAATGAGCAGTTCTTC. The full variable domain, its missing parts supplied by reference TRBV5-4 and TRBJ2-1, is ETGVTQSPTHLIKTRGQQVTLRCSSQSGHNTVSWYQQALGQGPQFIFQYYREEENGRGNFPPRFSGLQFPNYSSELNVNALELDDSALYLCASSFDRSSYNEQFFGPGTRLTVL.

J is TRBJ2-3 and V is TRBV11-2, with 10 bases fitting TRBD2. The CDR3 length is 16 residues. CDR1 and CDR2 (germline): SGHAT, FQNNGV. The junction had 10 bases not matched to a gene; V was cut back by 8 bases and J by 2 bases. The DNA for the CDR3 is TGTGCCAGCCTCGCGGGACTAGCGCAGAACACAGATACGCAGTATTTT. It encodes CASLAGLAQNTDTQYF.

This clone was observed a single time. V gene TRBV28 combines with J gene TRBJ2-5; D tentatively reads TRBD1 or TRBD2 (6 bases each). Trimming took 3 bases from V and 5 from J, leaving 16 bases between them. The CDR3 loop spans 15 amino acids. Per the germline V gene, CDR1 is MDHEN and CDR2 is SYDVKM. The CDR3 protein is CASSFPRGTLETQYF. The CDR3 DNA sequence: TGTGCCAGCAGTTTCCCCCGCGGGACACTGGAGACCCAGTACTTC.

The V and J genes are TRBV5-6 and TRBJ1-2; TRBD1 matches 10 bases. CDR3 length: 16 residues. The V and J ends lost 6 bases and 2 bases, in that order; junction bases with no gene match: 10. The germline V gene encodes CDR1 SGHDT and CDR2 YYEEEE. CDR3 in amino acids: CASTRDRGKGNYGYTF. The CDR3 bases are TGTGCCAGCACCCGGGACAGGGGAAAGGGAAACTATGGCTACACCTTC.

The chain recombines TRBV7-3 with TRBJ2-5; D is perhaps TRBD2 (6 bases). The CDR3 totals 14 residues. V was trimmed by 5 bases and J by 2 bases, leaving 12 bases between them. Per the germline V gene, CDR1 is SGHTA and CDR2 is FQGTGA. CDR3 protein: CASSRTGLQETQYF. In DNA form, the CDR3 reads TGTGCCAGCAGCCGCACGGGACTTCAAGAGACCCAGTACTTC.

The chain is built from TRBV9 and TRBJ2-6; D perhaps matches TRBD2 (5 bases). The length of the CDR3 is 16 residues. With 2 bases removed from V and 1 base from J, the gap between germline ends came to 10 bases. Germline V gene sequence: CDR1 SGDLS, CDR2 YYNGEE. The CDR3 DNA sequence: TGTGCCAGCAGCGTCCTTCCGGGGTCTGGGGCCAACGTCCTGACTTTC. Its protein product is CASSVLPGSGANVLTF.

V and J are TRBV7-9 and TRBJ1-4, with D hard to call. This CDR3 is 14 amino acids long. Germline values: CDR1 SEHNR, CDR2 FQNEAQ (reference sequence). The ends were cut back, 1 base at V and 2 bases at J, with 5 bases in the middle. The CDR3 sequence is CASSLEATNEKLFF. CDR3 DNA: TGTGCCAGCAGCTTAGAGGCCACTAATGAAAAACTGTTTTTT.

The chain has TRBV25-1 and TRBJ2-7; a possible D gene is TRBD2 (6 bases). Trimming cost V 3 bases and J 0 bases, with 9 bases left between them. The CDR3 length is 14 residues. The germline V gene encodes CDR1 MGHDK and CDR2 SYGVNS. This CDR3 is CASSEGGLSYEQYF. DNA for the CDR3: TGTGCCAGCAGTGAGGGAGGCCTCTCCTACGAGCAGTACTTC.

The genes are TRBV9 and TRBJ1-2; D is unresolved. Trimming took off 3 bases at V and 8 bases at J, with 14 bases between the two ends. The V gene's germline CDR1 is SGDLS and CDR2 YYNGEE. This CDR3 region has 13 residues. The CDR3 DNA sequence: TGTGCCAGCAGCGGGACCCGAGATTGGGGCTACACCTTC. It encodes CASSGTRDWGYTF. Full variable domain (outside the CDR3, taken from reference TRBV9 and TRBJ1-2): DSGVTQTPKHLITATGQRVTLRCSPRSGDLSVYWYQQSLDQGLQFLIQYYNGEERAKGNILERFSAQQFPDLHSELNLSSLELGDSALYFCASSGTRDWGYTFGSGTRLTVV.

This clone is a singleton in its sample. This chain links TRBV7-3 with TRBJ1-1, with 10 bases fitting TRBD1. Trimming cost V 5 bases and J 5 bases; bases outside gene matches: 8. Germline CDR1 is SGHTA and CDR2 is FQGTGA. The CDR3 has 15 amino acids. The CDR3 DNA reads TGTGCCAGCAGCCCTGGACAGGGGGGTCGGACTGAAGCTTTCTTT. Amino acid sequence: CASSPGQGGRTEAFF.

The chain joins TRBV28 to TRBJ1-1; D not resolved. V was trimmed by 2 bases and J by 4 bases, leaving 8 bases between them. CDR1 is MDHEN, CDR2 SYDVKM, per germline. This CDR3 contains 13 residues. For the CDR3, the DNA is TGTGCCAGCAGTTTAGGCCGAAGCACTGAAGCTTTCTTT. Protein sequence: CASSLGRSTEAFF.

This clone has only one observation. The rearrangement joins TRBV15 to TRBJ2-5; D is undetermined. CDR1 LNHNV and CDR2 YYDKDF come from the germline V gene (reference sequence). The V and J ends lost 5 bases and 5 bases respectively, with 15 bases between them. This CDR3 is 14 amino acids long. CDR3 residues: CATSPPVPPETQYF. DNA of the CDR3: TGTGCCACCAGCCCACCCGTTCCCCCGGAGACCCAGTACTTC.

Only one count was recorded for this clone. The rearrangement uses TRBV5-6 and TRBJ1-4; D not certain. Trimming stripped 0 bases from V and 8 bases from J, with 11 bases between. The CDR3 sequence is 14 residues long. Germline CDR1 SGHDT, CDR2 YYEEEE. This chain's CDR3 is CASSLAGFGEKLFF. The CDR3, as DNA: TGTGCCAGCAGCTTGGCCGGGTTTGGCGAAAAACTGTTTTTT.

The chain has TRBV5-1 and TRBJ1-2; TRBD1 is a possible D gene (5 bases). The CDR3 length is 15 residues. Trimming removed 0 bases from V and 5 bases from J, with 14 bases in between. Per germline, CDR1 SGHRS and CDR2 YFSETQ. For the CDR3, the DNA is TGCGCCAGCAGCTTGGAGGGGACGGCTGAGTATGGCTACACCTTC. It specifies CASSLEGTAEYGYTF.